Listed here are 14 T cell receptor beta chains from one sample, sequenced in a study of cytomegalovirus exposure and HLA in healthy donors (dated by TCRdb to 2016 to 2017). Receptor libraries were prepared by the immunoSEQ multiplex PCR assay. For the multiplex PCR, a mixture combining 60 forward primers for TCR Vbeta segments and 13 reverse primers for TCR Jbeta segments was used. TCRdb re-hosts the immuneACCESS table, in-frame sequences only. Its copies lack some clones; in the studies checked, an unresolved V gene accounts for under half of them, and the cause for the rest is not known. The sample table shows about 140,000 clones, and 88% are seen once. The ten top clones hold roughly 0.53% of the sample. The specimen sequenced was PBMCs. These receptors were obtained from a woman between 40 and 50 years old in good health and CMV-seronegative.

The chain is built from TRBV7-9 and TRBJ1-5; D is undetermined. Germline V gene lookup returns CDR1 SEHNR and CDR2 FQNEAQ (reference sequence). The CDR3 runs 15 residues. V lost 1 base and J 6 bases, leaving 13 bases between the germline ends. The CDR3 reads CASSLEGGPAQPQHF. Written as DNA, the CDR3 is TGTGCCAGCAGCTTAGAGGGAGGGCCCGCTCAGCCCCAGCATTTT.

The chain has TRBV5-1 and TRBJ1-5; tentative D call: TRBD1 (5 bases). V dropped 4 bases and J dropped 1 base, with 9 bases sitting between them. The CDR3 is 14 amino acids. Looked up from germline, CDR1 is SGHRS and CDR2 is YFSETQ. As DNA, the CDR3 is TGCGCCAGCAGCGAAGACAGCAGCAATCAGCCCCAGCATTTT. Its translation: CASSEDSSNQPQHF.

This clone has only one observation. The chain carries TRBV9 and TRBJ2-1, with 8 positions matching TRBD2. Unmatched junction bases numbered 12, after V lost 2 bases and J lost 8 bases. The CDR3 runs to 16 residues. Germline loops: CDR1 SGDLS, CDR2 YYNGEE. The CDR3 region is CASSVGTSGARDEQFF. CDR3 bases: TGTGCCAGCAGCGTCGGGACTAGTGGGGCGAGGGATGAGCAGTTCTTC.

The chain uses TRBV6-1 and TRBJ2-2; 8 bases map to TRBD2. CDR1 MNHNS and CDR2 SASEGT come from the germline V gene. This CDR3 is built from 15 residues. V shed 7 bases, J shed 6 bases, and the junction held 10 bases outside the gene matches. The DNA of the CDR3 is TGTGCCAGCACCCCCCGGGAGGGGTCTTCCGGGGAGCTGTTTTTT. It translates to CASTPREGSSGELFF.

This chain joins TRBV6-6 and TRBJ1-2; D is unresolved. Trimming cost V 0 bases and J 0 bases, with 11 bases left between them. Germline values: CDR1 MNHNY, CDR2 SVGAGI (reference sequence). CDR3 length: 16 residues. As DNA, the CDR3 is TGTGCCAGCAGTTACTCGATTACTGTGACTAACTATGGCTACACCTTC. Translated: CASSYSITVTNYGYTF.

This clone came up a few times. The rearrangement joins TRBV4-1 to TRBJ2-7; 9 bases map to TRBD2. The junction had 2 bases not matched to a gene; V was cut back by 0 bases and J by 2 bases. This CDR3 contains 15 residues. Germline values: CDR1 MGHRA, CDR2 YSYEKL. CDR3: CASSQELAGTYEQYF. In DNA form, the CDR3 reads TGCGCCAGCAGCCAAGAGCTAGCGGGGACCTACGAGCAGTACTTC.

The genes are TRBV27 and TRBJ2-7, with TRBD1 identical over 9 bases. Germline V gene data show CDR1 as MNHEY and CDR2 as SMNVEV (reference sequence). The CDR3 consists of 16 residues. The J segment lost 2 bases and the V segment lost 8 bases, leaving 13 bases of the junction unmatched. The CDR3 DNA reads TGTGCCAGCCGTCCACAGGGGGCGATAGGGGCCTACGAGCAGTACTTC. Its translation: CASRPQGAIGAYEQYF.

V and J are TRBV10-3 and TRBJ2-2; D may be TRBD2 (6 bases). The CDR3 consists of 16 residues. Trimming removed 7 bases from V and 3 bases from J, with 18 bases in between. Looked up from germline, CDR1 is ENHRY and CDR2 is SYGVKD. The CDR3 DNA is TGTGCCATCAAACCGGGATCCCAGCGGGACACCGGGGAGCTGTTTTTT. This gives the protein CAIKPGSQRDTGELFF.

CDR3 region: CASSYSAGLVTEAFF. CDR3 nucleotide sequence: TGTGCCAGCAGTTACTCGGCAGGGTTGGTCACTGAAGCTTTCTTT. The chain couples TRBV6-5 to TRBJ1-1; a weak D match, TRBD1 (5 bases). Germline CDR1 reads MNHEY; CDR2 reads SVGAGI. The CDR3 runs to 15 residues. Trimming took off 0 bases at V and 4 bases at J, with 12 bases between the two ends.

V is TRBV6-5 and J is TRBJ2-7; 7 bases match TRBD1. The CDR3 is made up of 14 amino acids. Trimming at V came to 0 bases and at J to 5 bases, leaving 4 bases not matched to a gene. Germline lookup yields CDR1 MNHEY and CDR2 SVGAGI. The CDR3 loop reads CASSYSGGYHEQYF. CDR3 DNA: TGTGCCAGCAGTTACTCAGGGGGCTACCACGAGCAGTACTTC.

This clone was counted between two and nine times. This chain joins TRBV4-2 and TRBJ1-4; D may be TRBD1 (5 bases). V lost 4 bases, J lost 3 bases, and 15 bases lay in between. The CDR3 totals 16 residues. Germline V gives CDR1 LGHNA, CDR2 YNFKEQ. The CDR3 loop is CASSPAGYTANEKLFF. CDR3 bases: TGTGCCAGCAGCCCCGCAGGGTACACGGCTAATGAAAAACTGTTTTTT.

This chain uses TRBV19 with TRBJ2-5; D is perhaps TRBD1 (6 bases). Trimming cost V 3 bases and J 1 base, with 12 bases left between them. Germline-derived CDR1 and CDR2 are LNHDA and SQIVND (reference sequence). This CDR3 region has 15 residues. CDR3 in amino acids: CASSIQTRGQETQYF. The CDR3 bases are TGTGCCAGTAGTATCCAAACCAGGGGCCAAGAGACCCAGTACTTC.

This chain uses TRBV5-1 with TRBJ1-2; D is undetermined. CDR1 is SGHRS, CDR2 YFSETQ, per germline. The CDR3 runs to 13 residues. Trimming shortened V by 2 bases and J by 1 base, and 6 bases separated the two germline ends. The CDR3 bases are TGCGCCAGCAGCTTTGGGCGTAACTATGGCTACACCTTC. Translating gives CASSFGRNYGYTF.

V is TRBV30 and J is TRBJ1-1; D perhaps matches TRBD1 (5 bases). There are 12 residues in the CDR3. Trimming took off 2 bases at V and 2 bases at J, with 6 bases between the two ends. Germline CDR1 and CDR2: GTSNPN and SVGIG (reference sequence). CDR3 DNA: TGTGCCTGGAGTCGGACAAACACTGAAGCTTTCTTT. Amino acid sequence: CAWSRTNTEAFF.